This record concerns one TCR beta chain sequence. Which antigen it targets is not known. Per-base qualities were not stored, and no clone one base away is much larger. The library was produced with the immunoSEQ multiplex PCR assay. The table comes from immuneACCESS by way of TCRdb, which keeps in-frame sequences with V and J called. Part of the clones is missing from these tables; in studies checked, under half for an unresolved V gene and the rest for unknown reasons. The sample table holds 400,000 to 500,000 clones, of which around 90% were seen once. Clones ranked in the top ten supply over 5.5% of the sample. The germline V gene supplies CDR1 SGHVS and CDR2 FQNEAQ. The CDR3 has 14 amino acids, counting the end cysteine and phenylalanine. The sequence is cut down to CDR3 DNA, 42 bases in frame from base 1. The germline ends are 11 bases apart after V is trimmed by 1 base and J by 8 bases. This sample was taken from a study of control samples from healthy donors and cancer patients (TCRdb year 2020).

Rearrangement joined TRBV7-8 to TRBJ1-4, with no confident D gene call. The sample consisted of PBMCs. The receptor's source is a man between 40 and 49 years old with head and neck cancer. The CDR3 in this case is CASSLGRREEKLFF. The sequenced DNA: TGTGCCAGCAGCTTAGGCAGGAGGGAAGAAAAACTGTTTTTT.